This entry concerns a single T cell receptor beta chain. The clone's antigen remains unknown. Per-nucleotide qualities are absent, and no much larger clonotype sits a single base away. The CDR3 regions of human TCRbeta chains were subjected to immunosequencing. For the original study's pipeline: TCRs in the repertoires were matched against a reference library of SARS-CoV-2-specific TCRs that had been generated with the MIRA antigen-specificity platform. Breadth was defined as the fraction of unique TCRs that were SARS-CoV-2-associated. Depth was defined as the fraction of total T cells that were SARS-CoV-2-associated. Using the MIRA data, each spike-specific TCR was assigned both to the spike region to which the TCR was reactive and to a CD4 or CD8 class. Log10-transformed breadth and depth values were compared by one-way ANOVA with Sidak's multiple comparisons tests. What TCRdb holds here is the immuneACCESS table cut down to in-frame rearrangements. Part of the clones is not present; checked against another copy, under half of the missing clones reflect an unresolved V gene, and the others are unexplained. That table is the source of V, J and clone size, and D and trimming were worked out from the DNA. For this sample there are around 58,000 clones; roughly 84% appear just once. Together, the top ten hold 15% to 20% of the sample.

This entry is derived from a study of T cell responses to AZD1222 COVID-19 vaccine (dated by TCRdb to the early 2020s). Describing the broader study: Because spike-specific TCR depth and breadth did not differ between the two schedules, AZD1222 recipients who got a second dose at roughly 4 weeks were pooled with those who got a second dose at roughly 12 weeks. TCR sequencing covered some 240 trial participants: 200 to 220 given two doses of AZD1222 and 26 given two doses of MenACWY control vaccine. Enrollment into the trials was organized by age into subgroups of 18-55, 56-69 and 70-plus years, and those subgroups contained roughly 150, 30 and 60 TCR-sequenced participants, respectively. Results and caveats for the whole study, not just this receptor: The 56-69-year group was small, and its depth increase did not reach significance, likely because of low power. Because no samples from the day 14 peak response were available, repertoires could be characterized only after the peak T cell response. Only a handful of AZD1222 recipients were SARS-CoV-2 seropositive at baseline, limiting conclusions about previously exposed vaccinees. Reportedly, close to half of the unique spike-specific TCRs recognized epitopes lying outside the regions that are mutated in the B.1.351 and B.1.1.7 variants. CD4 TCRs associated with the vaccine covered the entire spike protein, and the dominant responses were in regions 160-218 and 743-854. Participants were mostly white British and included more females than males, and it was suggested by the authors that clonal diversity may have been underestimated. A significant rise in spike-specific TCR breadth and depth was observed after two AZD1222 doses relative to day 0 and relative to MenACWY recipients.

The time point label on this specimen signifies: baseline before first vaccination. The vaccinee samples were drawn from two UK trials, COV001 and COV002, one of which was a single-blind randomized controlled phase 2/3 trial testing AZD1222 (ChAdOx1 nCoV-19) in healthy adults. For TCRbeta chain sequencing, PBMC samples from trial participants were taken at day 0 and at day 28 after the second dose. V is cut back by 6 bases and J by 13 bases, with 9 bases in the junction unmatched. Inclusive of the bounding cysteine and phenylalanine, the CDR3 is 12 residues long. CDR3 DNA only is kept here, 36 bases in frame from base 1.

Specimen: peripheral blood, collected on day 0 of AZD1222 vaccination. This sequence uses TRBV12-3 or TRBV12-4 and TRBJ2-1; TRBD2 agrees with 7 junctional bases. The TCR was taken from an adult in good health. The CDR3 reads CASSPPGLQQFF. The nucleotides are TGTGCCAGCAGCCCCCCGGGACTACAACAGTTCTTC.